This T cell receptor beta chain was sequenced for a study of cytomegalovirus exposure and HLA in healthy donors. Study outcomes and limitations: Later on, analysis showed that most CMV-associated TCR beta chains appeared to be HLA-restricted. When a later analysis compared HLA-associated TCR beta chains with equally common others, the HLA-associated chains turned out to be more clonally expanded and to have lower generation probabilities. There were fewer than 200 TCR beta chains listed as cytomegalovirus-associated.

As for this clone: The antigen remains undetermined.

The J segment lost 1 base and the V segment lost 5 bases, leaving 7 bases of the junction unmatched. CDR3 length equals 18 residues. CDR1 and CDR2 from the germline V gene are SGHNT and YENEEA. 60 Vbeta and 13 Jbeta primers were used in PCR. The data were produced by immunoSEQ multiplex PCR, yet TCRdb's version contains in-frame clones alone and is incomplete. The table includes about 140,000 clones, roughly 80% detected once. The chain uses TRBV11-3 and TRBJ2-1, with 14 positions matching TRBD2. This TCR was recovered from a female donor in good health and CMV-seronegative. Sequencing was performed on PBMCs. The CDR3 spells CASSRGLAGAQSYNEQFF. The CDR3 DNA follows: TGTGCCAGCAGCCGGGGACTAGCGGGGGCCCAATCCTACAATGAGCAGTTCTTC.